This is a list of T cell receptor beta chains from one sample in a study of CD8+ T cells in alopecia areata. The method was immunoSEQ multiplex PCR; TCRdb's version includes in-frame clones alone and lacks a portion of them. The table lists tens of thousands of clones, 70% to 80% of them singletons, with around a sixth in the top ten. Sequences were derived from CD8+ T cells sorted from blood, sampled at week 44, from a patient treated with tofacitinib. Every receptor here comes from a human donor with alopecia areata. The CDR3 runs from the conserved cysteine through the conserved F or W. The order of the fields is CDR3 protein, CDR3 DNA, clone size, J gene, V gene, D gene. D genes are given only for firm matches. Size tells how often a clone was seen (once, few, many) or the class of an expanded clone, and some rows leave it out.

cdr3_aa: CASSLGDLQETQYF
cdr3_nt: TGTGCCAGCAGCTTGGGGGATCTACAAGAGACCCAGTACTTC
clone_size: NA
j_call: TRBJ2-5
v_call: TRBV5-6
d_call: NA

cdr3_aa: CASSPLADSYEQYF
cdr3_nt: TGTGCCAGCAGCCCACTAGCGGACTCCTACGAGCAGTACTTC
clone_size: NA
j_call: TRBJ2-7
v_call: TRBV27
d_call: TRBD2

cdr3_aa: CASTSGGHEKLFF
cdr3_nt: TGTGCCAGCACCTCCGGAGGGCATGAAAAACTGTTTTTT
clone_size: NA
j_call: TRBJ1-4
v_call: TRBV7-2
d_call: NA

cdr3_aa: CASSSLADNEQFF
cdr3_nt: TGTGCCAGCAGCTCCCTAGCGGATAATGAGCAGTTCTTC
clone_size: few
j_call: TRBJ2-1
v_call: TRBV7-9
d_call: TRBD2

cdr3_aa: CATSESRNTGELFF
cdr3_nt: TGTGCCACCAGCGAGAGTAGGAACACCGGGGAGCTGTTTTTT
clone_size: NA
j_call: TRBJ2-2
v_call: TRBV15
d_call: NA

cdr3_aa: CASSLGLYTEAFF
cdr3_nt: TGTGCCAGCAGCTTAGGCCTTTATACTGAAGCTTTCTTT
clone_size: NA
j_call: TRBJ1-1
v_call: TRBV13
d_call: NA

cdr3_aa: CASSLGDNEQFF
cdr3_nt: TGTGCCAGCAGCTTAGGCGACAATGAGCAGTTCTTC
clone_size: NA
j_call: TRBJ2-1
v_call: TRBV13
d_call: NA

cdr3_aa: CASSQALGYEQYF
cdr3_nt: TGCGCCAGCAGCCAGGCTCTGGGGTACGAGCAGTACTTC
clone_size: once
j_call: TRBJ2-7
v_call: TRBV4-1
d_call: NA

cdr3_aa: CASSGDTFSSYNSPLHF
cdr3_nt: TGTGCCAGCAGCGGGGACACTTTTAGCTCCTATAATTCACCCCTCCACTTT
clone_size: NA
j_call: TRBJ1-6
v_call: TRBV7-8
d_call: NA

cdr3_aa: CAWSVGLSTDTQYF
cdr3_nt: TGTGCCTGGAGTGTGGGACTAAGCACAGATACGCAGTATTTT
clone_size: NA
j_call: TRBJ2-3
v_call: TRBV30
d_call: TRBD2

cdr3_aa: CASSTQQTRQGAKNIQYF
cdr3_nt: TGTGCCAGTAGTACTCAGCAAACCAGACAGGGGGCCAAAAACATTCAGTACTTC
clone_size: NA
j_call: TRBJ2-4
v_call: TRBV19
d_call: TRBD1

cdr3_aa: CAWRDPPTPEAFF
cdr3_nt: TGTGCCTGGAGGGACCCCCCGACACCTGAAGCTTTCTTT
clone_size: once
j_call: TRBJ1-1
v_call: TRBV30
d_call: NA

cdr3_aa: CASSYSTGELFF
cdr3_nt: TGTGCCAGCAGTTACTCTACCGGGGAGCTGTTTTTT
clone_size: few
j_call: TRBJ2-2
v_call: TRBV6-6
d_call: NA

cdr3_aa: CASREGWNQPQHF
cdr3_nt: TGTGCCAGCCGAGAAGGTTGGAATCAGCCCCAGCATTTT
clone_size: once
j_call: TRBJ1-5
v_call: TRBV6-6
d_call: NA

cdr3_aa: CASSLGNQPQHF
cdr3_nt: TGTGCCAGCAGCTTAGGGAATCAGCCCCAGCATTTT
clone_size: NA
j_call: TRBJ1-5
v_call: TRBV7-2
d_call: NA

cdr3_aa: CATRQGVGTEAFF
cdr3_nt: TGTGCCACCAGGCAGGGGGTTGGTACTGAAGCTTTCTTT
clone_size: NA
j_call: TRBJ1-1
v_call: TRBV15
d_call: TRBD1

cdr3_aa: CASSPGQAVEQFF
cdr3_nt: TGTGCCAGCAGTCCTGGACAGGCGGTTGAGCAGTTCTTC
clone_size: NA
j_call: TRBJ2-1
v_call: TRBV27
d_call: TRBD1

cdr3_aa: CAISESNQPQHF
cdr3_nt: TGTGCCATCAGTGAGTCGAACCAGCCCCAGCATTTT
clone_size: NA
j_call: TRBJ1-5
v_call: TRBV10-3
d_call: NA

cdr3_aa: CSVELAGVGETQYF
cdr3_nt: TGCAGCGTTGAGCTAGCGGGGGTGGGGGAGACCCAGTACTTC
clone_size: NA
j_call: TRBJ2-5
v_call: TRBV29-1
d_call: TRBD2

cdr3_aa: CAWRLGPNTEAFF
cdr3_nt: TGTGCCTGGAGGCTAGGACCGAACACTGAAGCTTTCTTT
clone_size: NA
j_call: TRBJ1-1
v_call: TRBV30
d_call: NA

cdr3_aa: CASSVAGGGEKLFF
cdr3_nt: TGTGCCAGCAGCGTAGCAGGGGGCGGTGAAAAACTGTTTTTT
clone_size: few
j_call: TRBJ1-4
v_call: TRBV9
d_call: TRBD1

cdr3_aa: CAISESMGAKQFNEQFF
cdr3_nt: TGTGCCATCAGTGAGTCGATGGGCGCGAAACAGTTCAATGAGCAGTTCTTC
clone_size: medium-sized
j_call: TRBJ2-1
v_call: TRBV10-3
d_call: NA

cdr3_aa: CASSQVRRPYEQYF
cdr3_nt: TGTGCCAGCAGCCAAGTGCGGAGGCCCTACGAGCAGTACTTC
clone_size: NA
j_call: TRBJ2-7
v_call: TRBV14
d_call: NA

cdr3_aa: CASSFFSSYEQYF
cdr3_nt: TGTGCCAGCAGCTTTTTCAGTTCCTACGAGCAGTACTTC
clone_size: NA
j_call: TRBJ2-7
v_call: TRBV7-8
d_call: NA

cdr3_aa: CASSQEMAVIFTEAFF
cdr3_nt: TGCGCCAGCAGCCAAGAGATGGCGGTCATTTTCACTGAAGCTTTCTTT
clone_size: NA
j_call: TRBJ1-1
v_call: TRBV4-3
d_call: NA

cdr3_aa: CASSTTGEGPKSSEQYF
cdr3_nt: TGTGCCAGCAGCACCACGGGGGAGGGGCCAAAATCGTCTGAGCAGTACTTC
clone_size: NA
j_call: TRBJ2-7
v_call: TRBV28
d_call: TRBD2

cdr3_aa: CASRMRDPRDLQFF
cdr3_nt: TGTGCCAGCAGGATGAGGGACCCTAGGGACTTACAGTTCTTC
clone_size: few
j_call: TRBJ2-1
v_call: TRBV6-6
d_call: NA

cdr3_aa: CASSFPRSKLYNEQFF
cdr3_nt: TGTGCCAGCAGCTTCCCCAGGTCCAAACTCTACAATGAGCAGTTCTTC
clone_size: NA
j_call: TRBJ2-1
v_call: TRBV7-2
d_call: NA

cdr3_aa: CASSSGGGEQFF
cdr3_nt: TGTGCCAGTAGTAGTGGGGGCGGTGAGCAGTTCTTC
clone_size: NA
j_call: TRBJ2-1
v_call: TRBV19
d_call: NA

cdr3_aa: CASSSSGTALQPQHF
cdr3_nt: TGTGCCAGCAGCTCGTCCGGGACCGCGCTTCAGCCCCAGCATTTT
clone_size: NA
j_call: TRBJ1-5
v_call: TRBV5-6
d_call: NA

cdr3_aa: CASSPPGDQPQHF
cdr3_nt: TGTGCCAGCAGTCCGCCGGGTGATCAGCCCCAGCATTTT
clone_size: NA
j_call: TRBJ1-5
v_call: TRBV28
d_call: NA

cdr3_aa: CASSHGGGNEQFF
cdr3_nt: TGTGCCAGCAGCCATGGGGGCGGCAATGAGCAGTTCTTC
clone_size: NA
j_call: TRBJ2-1
v_call: TRBV7-2
d_call: NA

cdr3_aa: CASSEEGPDGYTF
cdr3_nt: TGTGCCAGCAGTGAAGAAGGACCGGACGGCTACACCTTC
clone_size: NA
j_call: TRBJ1-2
v_call: TRBV2
d_call: NA

cdr3_aa: CASSDYSVLQGYDNEQFF
cdr3_nt: TGTGCCAGCAGTGATTATTCCGTCTTACAGGGGTATGACAATGAGCAGTTCTTC
clone_size: NA
j_call: TRBJ2-1
v_call: TRBV2
d_call: TRBD1

cdr3_aa: CSVVLNYGYTF
cdr3_nt: TGCAGCGTTGTCCTTAACTATGGCTACACCTTC
clone_size: few
j_call: TRBJ1-2
v_call: TRBV29-1
d_call: NA

cdr3_aa: CASSRGTGSYNEQFF
cdr3_nt: TGCGCCAGCAGCCGCGGGACAGGGAGCTACAATGAGCAGTTCTTC
clone_size: NA
j_call: TRBJ2-1
v_call: TRBV4-3
d_call: TRBD1

cdr3_aa: CASSQADRDPYNEQFF
cdr3_nt: TGTGCCAGCAGCCAAGCGGACAGGGACCCCTACAATGAGCAGTTCTTC
clone_size: NA
j_call: TRBJ2-1
v_call: TRBV14
d_call: TRBD1

cdr3_aa: CASSIEGAPDTQYF
cdr3_nt: TGTGCCAGCAGCATAGAGGGGGCGCCAGATACGCAGTATTTT
clone_size: NA
j_call: TRBJ2-3
v_call: TRBV5-6
d_call: TRBD1

cdr3_aa: CASSSNTDTQYF
cdr3_nt: TGTGCCAGCAGCTCTAACACAGATACGCAGTATTTT
clone_size: NA
j_call: TRBJ2-3
v_call: TRBV9
d_call: NA

cdr3_aa: CASSSGAGYTF
cdr3_nt: TGTGCCAGTTCGTCGGGGGCTGGCTACACCTTC
clone_size: NA
j_call: TRBJ1-2
v_call: TRBV25-1
d_call: NA

cdr3_aa: CASSLSSGGPSYEQYF
cdr3_nt: TGTGCCAGCAGTTTATCTAGCGGGGGGCCCTCCTACGAGCAGTACTTC
clone_size: NA
j_call: TRBJ2-7
v_call: TRBV27
d_call: TRBD2

cdr3_aa: CASSRDSTDTQYF
cdr3_nt: TGTGCCAGCAGCCGGGACTCCACAGATACGCAGTATTTT
clone_size: NA
j_call: TRBJ2-3
v_call: TRBV7-3
d_call: NA

cdr3_aa: CASSSDMGPYEQYF
cdr3_nt: TGTGCCAGCAGCTCGGACATGGGTCCCTACGAGCAGTACTTC
clone_size: NA
j_call: TRBJ2-7
v_call: TRBV7-2
d_call: NA

cdr3_aa: CSVSTLRRNEQFF
cdr3_nt: TGCAGCGTTTCCACCCTGCGTAGGAATGAGCAGTTCTTC
clone_size: few
j_call: TRBJ2-1
v_call: TRBV29-1
d_call: NA

cdr3_aa: CASSVDPPGLVTDTQYF
cdr3_nt: TGTGCCAGCAGCGTAGATCCCCCGGGACTAGTGACAGATACGCAGTATTTT
clone_size: NA
j_call: TRBJ2-3
v_call: TRBV9
d_call: TRBD2

cdr3_aa: CASSDGQRDEQYF
cdr3_nt: TGTGCCAGCAGTGATGGACAGAGGGACGAGCAGTACTTC
clone_size: NA
j_call: TRBJ2-7
v_call: TRBV25-1
d_call: NA

cdr3_aa: CASTGPSNTEAFF
cdr3_nt: TGTGCCAGCACGGGACCCTCGAACACTGAAGCTTTCTTT
clone_size: NA
j_call: TRBJ1-1
v_call: TRBV11-3
d_call: NA

cdr3_aa: CASSKRQGTNTQYF
cdr3_nt: TGTGCCAGTTCCAAGCGACAGGGGACGAATACGCAGTATTTT
clone_size: NA
j_call: TRBJ2-3
v_call: TRBV19
d_call: TRBD1

cdr3_aa: CASRLAGFTDTQYF
cdr3_nt: TGTGCCAGCAGGTTAGCGGGATTCACAGATACGCAGTATTTT
clone_size: few
j_call: TRBJ2-3
v_call: TRBV7-6
d_call: TRBD2

cdr3_aa: CASVFLGPETDTQYF
cdr3_nt: TGCGCCAGCGTCTTCTTGGGACCAGAAACAGATACGCAGTATTTT
clone_size: NA
j_call: TRBJ2-3
v_call: TRBV5-1
d_call: NA

cdr3_aa: CSGLTDTQYF
cdr3_nt: TGCAGCGGACTCACAGATACGCAGTATTTT
clone_size: NA
j_call: TRBJ2-3
v_call: TRBV29-1
d_call: NA

cdr3_aa: CSVVPTTEAFF
cdr3_nt: TGCAGCGTGGTCCCTACTACTGAAGCTTTCTTT
clone_size: NA
j_call: TRBJ1-1
v_call: TRBV29-1
d_call: NA